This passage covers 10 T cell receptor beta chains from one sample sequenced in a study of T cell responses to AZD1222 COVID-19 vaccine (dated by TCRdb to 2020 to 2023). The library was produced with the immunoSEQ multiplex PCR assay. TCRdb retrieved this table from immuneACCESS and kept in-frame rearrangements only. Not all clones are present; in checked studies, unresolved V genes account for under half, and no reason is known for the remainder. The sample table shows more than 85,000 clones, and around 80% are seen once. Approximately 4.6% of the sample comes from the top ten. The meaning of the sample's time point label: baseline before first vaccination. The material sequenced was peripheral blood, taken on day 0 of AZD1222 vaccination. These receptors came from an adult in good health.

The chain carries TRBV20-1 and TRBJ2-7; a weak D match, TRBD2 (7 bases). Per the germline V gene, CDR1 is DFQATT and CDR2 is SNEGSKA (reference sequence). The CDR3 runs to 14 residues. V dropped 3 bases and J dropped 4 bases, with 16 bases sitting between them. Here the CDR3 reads CSASGRGESYEQYF. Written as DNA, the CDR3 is TGCAGTGCTAGTGGGAGGGGGGAATCGTACGAGCAGTACTTC.

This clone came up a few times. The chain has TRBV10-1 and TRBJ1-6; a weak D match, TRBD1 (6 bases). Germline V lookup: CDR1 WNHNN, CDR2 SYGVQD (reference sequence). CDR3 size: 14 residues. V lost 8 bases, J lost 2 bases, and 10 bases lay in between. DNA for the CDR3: TGCGCCAGCTGGGGACATACCTATAATTCACCCCTCCACTTT. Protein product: CASWGHTYNSPLHF.

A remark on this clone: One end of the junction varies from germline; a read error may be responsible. CDR3 nucleotide sequence: TGTGCCAGCAGCCTAGCGGGGAGGGCAGATACGCAGTATTTT. This gives the protein CASSLAGRADTQYF. The chain couples TRBV7-8 to TRBJ2-3; 9 bases are shared with TRBD2. CDR3 size: 14 residues. Germline CDR1 reads SGHVS; CDR2 reads FQNEAQ.

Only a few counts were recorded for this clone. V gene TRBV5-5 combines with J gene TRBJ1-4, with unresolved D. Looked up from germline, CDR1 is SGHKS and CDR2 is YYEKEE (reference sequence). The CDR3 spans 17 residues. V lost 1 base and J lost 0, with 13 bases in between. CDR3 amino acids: CASSLSVLGATNEKLFF. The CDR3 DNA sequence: TGTGCCAGCAGCTTGTCCGTCCTTGGGGCAACTAATGAAAAACTGTTTTTT.

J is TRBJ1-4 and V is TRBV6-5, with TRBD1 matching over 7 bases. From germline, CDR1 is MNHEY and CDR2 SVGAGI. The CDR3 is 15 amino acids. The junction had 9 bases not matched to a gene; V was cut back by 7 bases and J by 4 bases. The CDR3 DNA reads TGTGCCAGCATGCACAGGGGTATTGGTAATGAAAAACTGTTTTTT. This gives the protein CASMHRGIGNEKLFF.

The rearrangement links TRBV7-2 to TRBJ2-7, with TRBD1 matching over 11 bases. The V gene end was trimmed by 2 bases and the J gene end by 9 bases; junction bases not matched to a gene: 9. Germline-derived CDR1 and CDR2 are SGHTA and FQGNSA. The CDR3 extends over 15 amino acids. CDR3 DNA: TGTGCCAGCAGCTTAACAAGGGGGACAGGGGGGCTGCAGTACTTC. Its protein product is CASSLTRGTGGLQYF.

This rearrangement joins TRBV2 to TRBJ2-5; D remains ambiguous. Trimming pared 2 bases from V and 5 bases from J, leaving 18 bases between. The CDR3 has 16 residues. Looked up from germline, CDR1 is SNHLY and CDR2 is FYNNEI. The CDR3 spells CASSESASGLGETQYF. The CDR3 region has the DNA TGTGCCAGCAGTGAAAGCGCGTCGGGTTTAGGGGAGACCCAGTACTTC.

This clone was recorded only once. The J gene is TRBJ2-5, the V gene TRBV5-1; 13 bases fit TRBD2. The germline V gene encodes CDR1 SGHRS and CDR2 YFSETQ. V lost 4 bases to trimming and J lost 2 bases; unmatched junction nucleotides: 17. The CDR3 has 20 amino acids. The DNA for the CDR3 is TGCGCCAGCAGCCTGCGGGGACTAGCGGGGACCCCAGGTGGTCAAGAGACCCAGTACTTC. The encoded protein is CASSLRGLAGTPGGQETQYF. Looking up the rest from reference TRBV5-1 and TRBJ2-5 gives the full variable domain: KAGVTQTPRYLIKTRGQQVTLSCSPISGHRSVSWYQQTPGQGLQFLFEYFSETQRNKGNFPGRFSGRQFSNSRSEMNVSTLELGDSALYLCASSLRGLAGTPGGQETQYFGPGTRLLVL.

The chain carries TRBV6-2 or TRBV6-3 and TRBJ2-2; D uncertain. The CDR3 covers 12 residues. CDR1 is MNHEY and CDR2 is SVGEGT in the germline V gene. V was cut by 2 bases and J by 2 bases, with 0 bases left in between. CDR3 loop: CASSYNTGELFF. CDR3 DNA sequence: TGTGCCAGCAGTTACAACACCGGGGAGCTGTTTTTT.

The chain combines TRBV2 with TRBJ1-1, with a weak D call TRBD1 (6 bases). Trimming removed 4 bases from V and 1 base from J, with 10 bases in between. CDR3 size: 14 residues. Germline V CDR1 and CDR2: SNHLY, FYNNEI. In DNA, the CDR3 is TGTGCCAGCAGTGGCAGGGGAGGGAACACTGAAGCTTTCTTT. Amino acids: CASSGRGGNTEAFF.